Below are 10 T cell receptor beta chains sequenced from a single sample in a study of cytomegalovirus exposure and HLA in healthy donors. A multiplex PCR was run with 60 Vbeta primers and 13 Jbeta primers. Sequenced by immunoSEQ multiplex PCR; TCRdb stores in-frame clones only, minus some. The sample has approximately 110,000 clones; about 80% are singletons. Sequencing was carried out using PBMCs. These receptors were collected from a female donor in good health and CMV-seropositive.

This clone was counted a single time. The CDR3 spells CASSLEGQGDYGYTF. The CDR3 DNA follows: TGTGCCAGCAGCTTGGAGGGACAGGGGGACTATGGCTACACCTTC. The chain combines TRBV5-5 with TRBJ1-2, with TRBD1 matching over 11 bases. Unmatched junction bases numbered 1, after V lost 0 bases and J lost 3 bases. CDR1 and CDR2 (germline): SGHKS, YYEKEE (reference sequence). This CDR3 has 15 residues.

The V and J genes are TRBV27 and TRBJ2-2, with 8 positions matching TRBD1. The CDR3 is 14 residues long. J lost 7 bases, V lost 3 bases, and 4 bases had no gene match. In germline, CDR1 is MNHEY, CDR2 SMNVEV (reference sequence). CDR3 nucleotides: TGTGCCAGCAGTTTCGACAGGGGAGTCGGGGAGCTGTTTTTT. This gives the protein CASSFDRGVGELFF.

J is TRBJ1-5 and V is TRBV5-1; weak D call: TRBD1 (6 bases). The CDR3 has 15 amino acids. The germline V gene has CDR1 SGHRS and CDR2 YFSETQ. Trimming cost V 5 bases and J 0 bases, with 12 bases left between them. The CDR3: CASRDRPYSNQPQHF. The CDR3, as DNA: TGCGCCAGCAGAGACAGGCCTTATAGCAATCAGCCCCAGCATTTT.

The rearrangement joins TRBV19 to TRBJ1-2; unclear D gene. The CDR3 length is 17 residues. Germline CDR1 and CDR2: LNHDA and SQIVND (reference sequence). Between the trimmed V and J ends, which lost 6 bases and 8 bases, there was a span of 28 bases. The CDR3 DNA reads as TGTGCCAGTAGCCGCCCCGGGAGACCCATCGAAACGTGGGGCTACACCTTC. Amino acid sequence: CASSRPGRPIETWGYTF.

The chain employs TRBV6-6 and TRBJ1-6, with unresolved D. The CDR3 totals 16 residues. Germline V gene lookup returns CDR1 MNHNY and CDR2 SVGAGI (reference sequence). V was trimmed by 6 bases and J by 0 bases, leaving 12 bases between them. CDR3 protein: CASSHSQNSYNSPLHF. The CDR3 DNA reads TGTGCCAGCAGCCACTCACAGAACTCCTATAATTCACCCCTCCACTTT.

The V call is TRBV9, the J call TRBJ1-3; D not certain. The CDR3 is 13 residues long. Germline-derived CDR1 and CDR2 are SGDLS and YYNGEE. The V gene lost 3 bases and the J gene lost 7 bases, with 11 bases spanning the gap. The chain's CDR3 is CASSASNWNTIYF. The CDR3 DNA reads TGTGCCAGCAGCGCGTCCAACTGGAACACCATATATTTT.

This chain connects TRBV19 to TRBJ2-4, with 8 bases fitting TRBD1. The germline V gene has CDR1 LNHDA and CDR2 SQIVND (reference sequence). V lost 2 bases, J lost 3 bases, and 9 bases stayed unmatched. This CDR3 has 17 amino acids. The CDR3 DNA reads as TGTGCCAGTAGTATATCTCAGACAGGGGCCGTCAAAAACATTCAGTACTTC. This encodes CASSISQTGAVKNIQYF.

The rearrangement joins TRBV9 to TRBJ2-1, with 10 nucleotides matching TRBD2. Germline loops: CDR1 SGDLS, CDR2 YYNGEE. CDR3 length equals 19 residues. The J segment lost 1 base and the V segment lost 0 bases, leaving 10 bases of the junction unmatched. CDR3 DNA: TGTGCCAGCAGCGTAGTGGGAGCGGGAGGGCCAGGATCCTACAATGAGCAGTTCTTC. This translates into CASSVVGAGGPGSYNEQFF.

The chain joins TRBV9 to TRBJ1-5; 8 positions agree with TRBD1. The CDR3 runs to 16 residues. CDR1 SGDLS and CDR2 YYNGEE come from the germline V gene. V was clipped by 3 bases and J by 3 bases; unmatched bases: 8. CDR3 amino acids: CASSAGQGLFNQPQHF. DNA of the CDR3: TGTGCCAGCAGCGCCGGACAGGGCCTATTCAATCAGCCCCAGCATTTT. Filled out from reference TRBV9 and TRBJ1-5, the complete variable domain reads DSGVTQTPKHLITATGQRVTLRCSPRSGDLSVYWYQQSLDQGLQFLIQYYNGEERAKGNILERFSAQQFPDLHSELNLSSLELGDSALYFCASSAGQGLFNQPQHFGDGTRLSIL.

This sequence joins TRBV28 and TRBJ2-7; 10 bases match TRBD2. CDR3 size: 19 residues. Germline-derived CDR1 and CDR2 are MDHEN and SYDVKM. V shed 6 bases, J shed 3 bases, and the junction held 20 bases outside the gene matches. CDR3 DNA sequence: TGTGCCAGCAGCTTTTTTGGGGGAGCGGGGGGGACTAGCATCTACGAGCAGTACTTC. It yields the protein CASSFFGGAGGTSIYEQYF.